Listed here is a single T cell receptor beta chain. The sample is drawn from a study of blood T cell repertoires in COVID-19. Method: immunoSEQ multiplex PCR; TCRdb's copy keeps in-frame clones and lacks some. The sample yields under 150,000 clones, about 84% seen once. V lost 0 bases, J lost 0 bases, and 13 bases lay in between. This CDR3 comprises 17 residues. Germline loops: CDR1 SGHRS, CDR2 YFSETQ. The chain combines TRBV5-1 with TRBJ1-3, with D unclear. The clonotype was recovered from a woman aged 45-59 years with acute or convalescent COVID-19. The specimen was peripheral blood. CDR3 protein: CASSLGEAALSGNTIYF. DNA of the CDR3: TGCGCCAGCAGCTTGGGGGAGGCGGCCCTCTCTGGAAACACCATATATTTT.